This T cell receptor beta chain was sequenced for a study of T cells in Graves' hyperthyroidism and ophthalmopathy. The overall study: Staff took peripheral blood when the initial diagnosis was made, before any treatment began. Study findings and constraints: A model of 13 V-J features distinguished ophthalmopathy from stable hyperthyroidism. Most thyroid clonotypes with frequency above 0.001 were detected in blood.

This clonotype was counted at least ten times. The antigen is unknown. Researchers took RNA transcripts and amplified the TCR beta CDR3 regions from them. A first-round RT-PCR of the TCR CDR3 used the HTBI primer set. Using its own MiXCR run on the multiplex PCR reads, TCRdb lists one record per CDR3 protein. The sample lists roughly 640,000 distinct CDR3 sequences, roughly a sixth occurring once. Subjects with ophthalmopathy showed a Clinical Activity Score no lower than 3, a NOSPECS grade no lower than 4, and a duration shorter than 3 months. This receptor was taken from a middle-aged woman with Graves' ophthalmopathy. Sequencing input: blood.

CDR3 in amino acids: CASTFGGGNTIYF. The CDR3 DNA follows: TGTGCCAGCACCTTCGGGGGGGGAAACACCATATATTTT. V and J are TRBV6-1 and TRBJ1-3; a weak D match, TRBD1 (5 bases). V was shortened by 7 bases and J by 4 bases, with 11 bases between the two germline ends. The V gene's germline CDR1 is MNHNS and CDR2 SASEGT. The CDR3 spans 13 residues.